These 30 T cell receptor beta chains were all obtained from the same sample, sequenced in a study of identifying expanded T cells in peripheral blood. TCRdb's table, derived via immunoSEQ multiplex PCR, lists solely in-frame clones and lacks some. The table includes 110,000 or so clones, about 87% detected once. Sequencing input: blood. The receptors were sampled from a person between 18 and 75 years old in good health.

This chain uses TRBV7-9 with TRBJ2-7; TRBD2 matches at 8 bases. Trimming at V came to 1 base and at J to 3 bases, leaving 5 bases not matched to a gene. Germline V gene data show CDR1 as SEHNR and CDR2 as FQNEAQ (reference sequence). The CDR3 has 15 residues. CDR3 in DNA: TGTGCCAGCAGCTTAGTGATCAGCGGGAGCTACGAGCAGTACTTC. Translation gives CASSLVISGSYEQYF.

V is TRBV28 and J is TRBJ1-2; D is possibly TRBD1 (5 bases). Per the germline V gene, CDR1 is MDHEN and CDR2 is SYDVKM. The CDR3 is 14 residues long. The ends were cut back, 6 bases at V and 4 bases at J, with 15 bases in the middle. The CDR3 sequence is CASRTATALYGYTF. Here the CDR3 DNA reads TGTGCCAGCAGGACCGCGACAGCACTCTATGGCTACACCTTC.

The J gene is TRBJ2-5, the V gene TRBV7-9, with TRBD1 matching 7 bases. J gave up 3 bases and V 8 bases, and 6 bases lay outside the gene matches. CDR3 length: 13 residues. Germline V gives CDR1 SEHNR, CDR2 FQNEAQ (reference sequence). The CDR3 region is CASYSGQKETQYF. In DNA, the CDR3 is TGTGCCAGCTACTCGGGACAGAAAGAGACCCAGTACTTC.

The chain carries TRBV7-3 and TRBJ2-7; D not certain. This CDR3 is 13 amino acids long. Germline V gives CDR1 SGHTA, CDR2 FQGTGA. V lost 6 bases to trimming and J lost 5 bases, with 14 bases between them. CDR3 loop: CASRISASDEQYF. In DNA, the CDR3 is TGTGCCAGCAGGATCTCTGCTAGTGACGAGCAGTACTTC. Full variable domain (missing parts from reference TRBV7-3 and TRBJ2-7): GAGVSQTPSNKVTEKGKYVELRCDPISGHTALYWYRQSLGQGPEFLIYFQGTGAADDSGLPNDRFFAVRPEGSVSTLKIQRTERGDSAVYLCASRISASDEQYFGPGTRLTVT.

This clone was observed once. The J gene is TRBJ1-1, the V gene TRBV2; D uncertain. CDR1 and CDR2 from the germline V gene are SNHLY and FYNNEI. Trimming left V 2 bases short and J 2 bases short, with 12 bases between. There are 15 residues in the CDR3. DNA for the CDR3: TGTGCCAGCAGTGAACCGATCAATAGAAACACTGAAGCTTTCTTT. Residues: CASSEPINRNTEAFF.

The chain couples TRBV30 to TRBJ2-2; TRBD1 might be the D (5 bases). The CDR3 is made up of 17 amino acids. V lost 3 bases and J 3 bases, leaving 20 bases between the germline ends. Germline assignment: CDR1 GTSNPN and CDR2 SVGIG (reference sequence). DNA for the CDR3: TGTGCCTGGAGACCCGAAGGGGTCAGCTGGTACACCGGGGAGCTGTTTTTT. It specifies CAWRPEGVSWYTGELFF. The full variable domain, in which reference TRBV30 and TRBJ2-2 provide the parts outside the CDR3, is SQTIHQWPATLVQPVGSPLSLECTVEGTSNPNLYWYRQAAGRGLQLLFYSVGIGQISSEVPQNLSASRPQDRQFILSSKKLLLSDSGFYLCAWRPEGVSWYTGELFFGEGSRLTVL.

CDR3 coding DNA: TGTGCCAGCAATAGGGACGGGGGGAGCTCCTATAATTCACCCCTCCACTTT. Residues: CASNRDGGSSYNSPLHF. The chain uses TRBV19 and TRBJ1-6; D might be TRBD1 (5 bases). Germline V CDR1 and CDR2: LNHDA, SQIVND (reference sequence). Trimming left V 9 bases short and J 0 bases short, with 18 bases between. The CDR3 runs to 17 residues.

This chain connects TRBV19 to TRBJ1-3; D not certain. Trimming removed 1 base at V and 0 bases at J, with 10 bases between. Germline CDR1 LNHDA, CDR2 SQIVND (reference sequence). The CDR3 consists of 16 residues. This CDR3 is CASSIGPGTSGNTIYF. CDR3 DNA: TGTGCCAGTAGTATAGGTCCAGGAACCTCTGGAAACACCATATATTTT.

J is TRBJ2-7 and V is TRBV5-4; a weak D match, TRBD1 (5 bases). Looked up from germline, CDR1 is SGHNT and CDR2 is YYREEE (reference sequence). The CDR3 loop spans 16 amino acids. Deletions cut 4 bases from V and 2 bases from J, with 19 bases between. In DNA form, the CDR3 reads TGTGCCAGCAGCGTCGGACACCAAAAAGGAGCCTACGAGCAGTACTTC. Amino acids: CASSVGHQKGAYEQYF.

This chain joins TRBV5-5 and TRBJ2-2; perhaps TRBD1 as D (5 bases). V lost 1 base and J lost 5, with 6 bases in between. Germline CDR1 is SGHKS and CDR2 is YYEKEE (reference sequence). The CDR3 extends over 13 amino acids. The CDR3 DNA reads TGTGCCAGCAGCTTGCCAGGGACCGGGGAGCTGTTTTTT. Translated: CASSLPGTGELFF.

CDR3: CASSGPGQPEQETQYF. CDR3 DNA: TGTGCCAGCAGTGGCCCGGGGCAGCCCGAGCAAGAGACCCAGTACTTC. The rearrangement links TRBV6-1 to TRBJ2-5; D tentatively fits TRBD1 or TRBD2 (5 bases each). From germline, CDR1 is MNHNS and CDR2 SASEGT. V was cut by 4 bases and J by 2 bases, with 17 bases left in between. This CDR3 region has 16 residues.

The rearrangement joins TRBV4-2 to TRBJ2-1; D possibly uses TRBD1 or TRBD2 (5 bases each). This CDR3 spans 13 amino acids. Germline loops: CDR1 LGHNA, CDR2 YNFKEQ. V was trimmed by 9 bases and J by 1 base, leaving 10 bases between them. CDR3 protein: CASRDGSYNEQFF. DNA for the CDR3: TGTGCCAGTCGGGACGGTTCCTACAATGAGCAGTTCTTC.

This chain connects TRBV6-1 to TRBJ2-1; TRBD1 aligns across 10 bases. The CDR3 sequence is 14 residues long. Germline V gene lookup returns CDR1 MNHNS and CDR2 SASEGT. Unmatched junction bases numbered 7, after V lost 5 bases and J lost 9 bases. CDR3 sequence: CASSPMTGGVEQFF. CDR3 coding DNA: TGTGCCAGCAGTCCGATGACAGGGGGCGTTGAGCAGTTCTTC.

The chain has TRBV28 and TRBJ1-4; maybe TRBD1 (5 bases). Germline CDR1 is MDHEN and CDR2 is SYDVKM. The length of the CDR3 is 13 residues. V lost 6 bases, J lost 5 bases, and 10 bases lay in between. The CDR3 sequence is CASRGRVNEKLFF. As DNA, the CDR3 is TGTGCCAGCAGGGGCAGGGTCAATGAAAAACTGTTTTTT.

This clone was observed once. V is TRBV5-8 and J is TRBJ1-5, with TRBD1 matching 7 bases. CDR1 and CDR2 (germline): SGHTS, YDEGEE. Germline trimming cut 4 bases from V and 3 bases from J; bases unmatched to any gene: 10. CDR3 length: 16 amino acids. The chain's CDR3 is CASSNFRTGLNQPQHF. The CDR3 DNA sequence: TGTGCCAGCAGCAATTTTCGGACAGGCCTCAATCAGCCCCAGCATTTT.

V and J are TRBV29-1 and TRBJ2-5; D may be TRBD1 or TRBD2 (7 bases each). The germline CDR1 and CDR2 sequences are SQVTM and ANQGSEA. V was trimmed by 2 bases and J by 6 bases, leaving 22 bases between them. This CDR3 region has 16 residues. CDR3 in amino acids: CSVERLRQGGQKTQYF. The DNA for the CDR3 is TGCAGCGTTGAAAGGTTGCGACAGGGAGGGCAAAAGACCCAGTACTTC. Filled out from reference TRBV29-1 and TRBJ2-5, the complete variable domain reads SAVISQKPSRDICQRGTSLTIQCQVDSQVTMMFWYRQQPGQSLTLIATANQGSEATYESGFVIDKFPISRPNLTFSTLTVSNMSPEDSSIYLCSVERLRQGGQKTQYFGPGTRLLVL.

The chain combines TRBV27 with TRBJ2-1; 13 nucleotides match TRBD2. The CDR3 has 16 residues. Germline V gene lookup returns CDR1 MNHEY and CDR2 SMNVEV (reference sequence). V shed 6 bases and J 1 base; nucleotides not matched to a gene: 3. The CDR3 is CASRLAGGTSYNEQFF. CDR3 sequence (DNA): TGTGCCAGCAGACTAGCGGGAGGGACTTCCTACAATGAGCAGTTCTTC.

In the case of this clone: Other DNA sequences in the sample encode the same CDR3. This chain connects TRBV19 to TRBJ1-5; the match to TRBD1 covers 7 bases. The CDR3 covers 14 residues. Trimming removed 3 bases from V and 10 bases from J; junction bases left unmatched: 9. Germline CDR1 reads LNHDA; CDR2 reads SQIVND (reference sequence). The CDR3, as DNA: TGTGCCAGTAGTATCGGGAGGCAGGGGGAACCCCAGCATTTT. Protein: CASSIGRQGEPQHF.

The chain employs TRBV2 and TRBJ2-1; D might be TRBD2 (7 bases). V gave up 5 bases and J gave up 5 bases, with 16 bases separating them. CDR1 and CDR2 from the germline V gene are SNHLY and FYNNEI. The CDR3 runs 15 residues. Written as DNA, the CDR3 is TGTGCCAGCAGTTCTTGGGGGGGGGCTCACAATGAGCAGTTCTTC. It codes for CASSSWGGAHNEQFF.

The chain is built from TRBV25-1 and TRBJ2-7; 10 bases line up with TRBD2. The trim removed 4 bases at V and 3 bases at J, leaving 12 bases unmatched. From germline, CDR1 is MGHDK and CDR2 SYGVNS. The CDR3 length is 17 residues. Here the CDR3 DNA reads TGTGCCAGCAGTGGTCCTAGCGGGAGAGGGACGGGCTACGAGCAGTACTTC. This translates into CASSGPSGRGTGYEQYF.

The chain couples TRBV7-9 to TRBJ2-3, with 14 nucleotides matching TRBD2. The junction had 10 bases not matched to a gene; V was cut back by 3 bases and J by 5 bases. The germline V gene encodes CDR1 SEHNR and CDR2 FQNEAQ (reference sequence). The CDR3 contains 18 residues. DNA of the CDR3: TGTGCCAGCAGCTTGGCCCGACTAGCGGGAGGGCCCATAGATACGCAGTATTTT. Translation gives CASSLARLAGGPIDTQYF.

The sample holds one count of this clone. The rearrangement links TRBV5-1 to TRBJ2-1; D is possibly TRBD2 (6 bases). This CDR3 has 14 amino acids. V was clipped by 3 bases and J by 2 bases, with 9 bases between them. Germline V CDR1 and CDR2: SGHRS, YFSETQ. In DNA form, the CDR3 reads TGCGCCAGCAGCTCCGGCGGGACCTACAATGAGCAGTTCTTC. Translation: CASSSGGTYNEQFF. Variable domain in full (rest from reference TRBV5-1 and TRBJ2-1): KAGVTQTPRYLIKTRGQQVTLSCSPISGHRSVSWYQQTPGQGLQFLFEYFSETQRNKGNFPGRFSGRQFSNSRSEMNVSTLELGDSALYLCASSSGGTYNEQFFGPGTRLTVL.

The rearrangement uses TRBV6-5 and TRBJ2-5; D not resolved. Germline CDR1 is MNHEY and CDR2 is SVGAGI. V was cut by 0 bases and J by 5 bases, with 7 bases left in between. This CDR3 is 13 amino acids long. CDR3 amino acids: CASSYSRWETQYF. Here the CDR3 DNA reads TGTGCCAGCAGTTACTCTCGCTGGGAGACCCAGTACTTC.

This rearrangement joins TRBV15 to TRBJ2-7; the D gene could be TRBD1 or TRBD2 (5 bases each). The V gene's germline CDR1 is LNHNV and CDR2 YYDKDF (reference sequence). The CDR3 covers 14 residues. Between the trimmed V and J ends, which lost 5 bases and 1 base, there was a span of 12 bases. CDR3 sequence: CATSPGPASYEQYF. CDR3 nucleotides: TGTGCCACCAGCCCGGGGCCAGCGTCCTACGAGCAGTACTTC.

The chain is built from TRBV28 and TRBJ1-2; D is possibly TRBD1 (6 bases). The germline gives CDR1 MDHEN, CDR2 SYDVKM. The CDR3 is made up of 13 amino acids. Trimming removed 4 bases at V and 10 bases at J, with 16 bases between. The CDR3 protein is CASSSRGGIYYTF. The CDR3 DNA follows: TGTGCCAGCAGTTCGAGGGGGGGCATCTACTACACCTTC.

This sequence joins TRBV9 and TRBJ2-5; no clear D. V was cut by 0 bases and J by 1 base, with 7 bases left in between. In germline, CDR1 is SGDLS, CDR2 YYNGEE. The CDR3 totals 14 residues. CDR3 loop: CASSVDHGQETQYF. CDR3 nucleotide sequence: TGTGCCAGCAGCGTAGATCACGGCCAAGAGACCCAGTACTTC.

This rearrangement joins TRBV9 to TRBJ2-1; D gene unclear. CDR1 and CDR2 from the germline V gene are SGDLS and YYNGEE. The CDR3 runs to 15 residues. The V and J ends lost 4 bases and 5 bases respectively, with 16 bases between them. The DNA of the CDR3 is TGTGCCAGCAGCCCTTACGTACTCGGCGACAATGAGCAGTTCTTC. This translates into CASSPYVLGDNEQFF. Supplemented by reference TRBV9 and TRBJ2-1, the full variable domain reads DSGVTQTPKHLITATGQRVTLRCSPRSGDLSVYWYQQSLDQGLQFLIQYYNGEERAKGNILERFSAQQFPDLHSELNLSSLELGDSALYFCASSPYVLGDNEQFFGPGTRLTVL.

The CDR3 is CATSRDAGRLAGGKPYEQYF. CDR3 coding DNA: TGTGCCACCAGCAGAGATGCTGGTAGGCTAGCGGGAGGCAAACCCTACGAGCAGTACTTC. The V and J genes are TRBV15 and TRBJ2-7; 11 nucleotides agree with TRBD2. The CDR3 spans 20 residues. The V gene's germline CDR1 is LNHNV and CDR2 YYDKDF (reference sequence). V gave up 0 bases and J gave up 2 bases; unmatched junction bases: 15.

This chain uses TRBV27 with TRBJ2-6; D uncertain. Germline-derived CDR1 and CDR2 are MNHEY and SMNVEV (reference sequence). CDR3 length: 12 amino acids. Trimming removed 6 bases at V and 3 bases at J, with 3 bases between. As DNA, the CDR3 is TGTGCCAGCAGGGTTGGGGCCAACGTCCTGACTTTC. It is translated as CASRVGANVLTF.

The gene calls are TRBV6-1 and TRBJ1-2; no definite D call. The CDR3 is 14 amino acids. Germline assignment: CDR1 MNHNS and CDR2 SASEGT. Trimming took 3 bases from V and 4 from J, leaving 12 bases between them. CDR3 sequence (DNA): TGTGCCAGCAGTGAGGCTACGGCTATCTATGGCTACACCTTC. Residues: CASSEATAIYGYTF.